Detailed here is one TCR beta chain. Its antigen is not known. CD4+ naive, central memory, regulatory and stem cell-like memory cells were sorted via CD45RO/CCR7/CD25/CD127/CD95/CD27. This entry comes from a study of beta chain features in type 1 diabetes. Study background: Sorted cells from all samples, numbering roughly 100,000,000, were examined. Points from the study as a whole: Patients showed naive, central memory and Treg TCRB repertoires that appeared more similar than those of healthy donors.

Germline CDR1 reads MDHEN; CDR2 reads SYDVKM. V shed 5 bases and J shed 7 bases, with 6 bases lying between them. The CDR3 covers 11 residues. The whole isolated RNA underwent reverse transcription, so sequencing captured expressed TCRB transcripts. Sequencing used immunoSEQ multiplex PCR; TCRdb keeps in-frame clones, though not all of them. The sample has hundreds of thousands of clones, about 63% seen once. This clonotype was obtained from a man under 40 in good health. The sequencing input was naive CD4+ T cells from blood. The chain carries TRBV28 and TRBJ2-1, with unresolved D. The CDR3 nucleotides read TGTGCCAGCAGTCGGGCTAATGAGCAGTTCTTC. Its protein is CASSRANEQFF.